This is a list of T cell receptor beta chains from one sample in a study of cytomegalovirus exposure and HLA in healthy donors. TCRdb's copy holds only in-frame clones and misses some; the assay was immunoSEQ multiplex PCR. The sample has under 250,000 clones, approximately 82% seen once. The sample consisted of PBMCs. Receptors originate from a woman younger than 35 in good health and CMV-seronegative. Each CDR3 is given with its conserved first and last residue.

v_call,j_call,cdr3_aa
TRBV27,TRBJ2-2,CASGDFLGTSGNGELFF
TRBV30,TRBJ1-1,CAWSRWDREGTEAFF
TRBV13,TRBJ2-1,CASSLGAGGVYNEQFF
TRBV7-3,TRBJ2-2,CASSPSVPGELFF
TRBV11-1,TRBJ2-7,CASSRDRVGEQYF
TRBV5-1,TRBJ1-2,CASSPGGAYGYTF
TRBV7-3,TRBJ2-3,CASSLMTGSTDTQYF
TRBV5-1,TRBJ2-3,CASSSQTGRTDTQYF
TRBV27,TRBJ2-7,CASSLSTGTHYEQYF
TRBV5-1,TRBJ2-1,CASSVSPLTGNEQFF
TRBV6-5,TRBJ1-1,CASSYSPGHNTEAFF
TRBV15,TRBJ2-2,CATSRDRLARNTGELFF
TRBV7-3,TRBJ2-1,CASSRSGGEEEQFF
TRBV7-9,TRBJ2-5,CASSPPGQTQYF
TRBV6-6,TRBJ2-7,CASSPTSGKNEQYF
TRBV11-2,TRBJ2-3,CASSLEGLAGNTDTQYF
TRBV4-1,TRBJ1-4,CASSQAQGAGNEKLFF
TRBV9,TRBJ2-7,CASSVGEGGSEQYF
TRBV19,TRBJ1-5,CASSIGGGQPQHF
TRBV6-5,TRBJ2-1,CASTPRAQHEQFF
TRBV25-1,TRBJ2-1,CASSEGSRGPHNEQFF
TRBV30,TRBJ2-1,CAWGKLAGGPNNEQFF
TRBV23-1,TRBJ1-4,CASSQPDREREKLFF
TRBV30,TRBJ2-3,CAWSVKSSGNTDTQYF
TRBV9,TRBJ1-3,CASSVANSGNTIYF
TRBV5-1,TRBJ1-1,CASSPSDRGQTEAFF
TRBV5-1,TRBJ1-1,CASSLVAGGTEAFF
TRBV15,TRBJ1-5,CATSTKVDSSNQPQHF
TRBV7-9,TRBJ2-7,CASSAPRGGAYEQYF
TRBV28,TRBJ2-7,CASSLSPLEQYF
TRBV9,TRBJ1-1,CASSVEGSSTEAFF
TRBV7-3,TRBJ2-5,CASSPGDRGTQETQYF
TRBV27,TRBJ1-5,CASRGAGAYNQPQHF
TRBV27,TRBJ1-2,CASSQQGYGYTF
TRBV5-8,TRBJ1-5,CASRLQGASLQYSNQPQHF